This T cell receptor beta chain was profiled in a study of blood T cell repertoires in COVID-19 (dated by TCRdb to the early 2020s). For the wider study: The collaborator samples originated in the United States, Italy and Spain and spanned the acute and convalescent phases of COVID-19. Deeply sampled blood TCRbeta repertoires from subjects exposed to, actively infected with, or recovered from COVID-19 were included in the dataset. The prospective study material was composed of cDNA or gDNA derived from T cells, B-cell-depleted T cells, or PBMCs. Samples were obtained from the ongoing ImmuneRACE study (first 160 participants) and from approximately 1,200 subjects provided by 6 global collaborators. The repertoires were made available in a free public database intended to serve as a resource for research on the immune response to SARS-CoV-2. Where HLA class I and class II types were available, the types were taken from metadata supplied by the sample provider, not from assay-based typing. A de-identified subject ID, COVID-19 status, age in years and sex were almost always included in the sample metadata.

TCRbeta CDR3 regions were amplified from genomic DNA by means of the immunoSEQ Assay, a bias-controlled multiplex PCR. On the study's bioinformatics: Nucleated cell counts per sample were estimated from amplification of reference gene primers within the assay. To quantify the absolute abundance of each unique TCRbeta CDR3 rearrangement, sequence reads were collapsed and filtered. For each sample, productive Simpson clonality was calculated as the square root of Simpson's diversity index over productive rearrangements. Not all clones reach the TCRdb copy of this immuneACCESS table, which keeps in-frame sequences only. Checked studies attribute under half of the gap to unresolved V genes and leave the rest unexplained. V, J and clone size are taken as reported in that table, and D and trimming were inferred from the DNA itself. The sample includes some 31,000 clones, with about 92% observed a single time. The top ten clones comprise around 2.2% of the sample.

Collaborating institutions collected whole blood in K2EDTA tubes following their own protocols. For TCRbeta analysis, collaborators shipped samples in one of three forms: frozen whole blood, isolated PBMCs, or DNA extracted from either of those sample types. Regarding this clone: The antigen this receptor binds is unknown. Base qualities are not provided; no much larger clone lies one nucleotide away.

From the cysteine up to the phenylalanine, the CDR3 has a length of 12 residues. Only the CDR3 part of the read is kept: 36 bases, read in frame from the first base. V loses 6 bases at its end and J loses 6 bases; junction bases beyond the gene matches: 2. From the germline V gene, CDR1 is MNHEY and CDR2 is SVGAGI. Here is what the overall study found, with its caveats: How much clinical and demographic metadata was included differed by source and by participant, and the metadata was provided uncurated.

Sample: peripheral blood. The rearranged segments are TRBV6-5 and TRBJ1-5; 7 of the junction bases match TRBD1. This TCR came from a man aged 50 to 59 with active COVID-19. The DNA sequence is TGTGCCAGCAGGGAGGGGGCTCAGCCCCAGCATTTT. The resulting protein is CASREGAQPQHF.